The 11 T cell receptor beta chains below all came from one sample that was sequenced in a study of tumor and adjacent non-tumor tissue in lung cancer. The template was RNA from unsorted bulk tissue. Distant lung tissue was collected more than 3 cm away from the tumor edge. Three rounds of nested PCR, following a modified ARM-PCR protocol, produced the TCRbeta library. TCRdb recomputed calls from the multiplex PCR reads with MiXCR, one row per CDR3 protein. Altogether approximately 120,000 distinct CDR3 sequences are present, about 64% being singletons, with the ten largest covering around a fifth. The sequenced sample was distant non-tumor lung tissue. The receptors were sampled from a man in his sixties with non-small cell lung cancer.

Concerning this clonotype: One base away lies a much larger clone, so this may be a sequencing read error. The chain joins TRBV28 to TRBJ2-7; TRBD2 agrees at 7 bases. Trimming took 3 bases from V and 2 from J; bases not matched to a gene: 10. This CDR3 is 16 amino acids long. Germline assignment: CDR1 MDHEN and CDR2 SYDVKM. The CDR3 spells CASSFSLAGPTYEQYF. The CDR3 DNA reads TGTGCCAGCAGTTTTTCTTTAGCGGGTCCTACCTACGAGCAGTACTTC.

Comments on this clonotype: This sequence may be a read error, since a much larger clone differs from it by one base. V gene TRBV20-1 combines with J gene TRBJ2-1; D unclear. This CDR3 has 10 amino acids. V was shortened by 7 bases and J by 7 bases, with 8 bases between the two germline ends. Germline CDR1 and CDR2: DFQATT and SNEGSKA (reference sequence). Here the CDR3 reads CSGKYNEQFF. CDR3 DNA: TGCAGTGGCAAGTATAATGAGCAGTTCTTC.

As to this clonotype: The junction departs from the called germline gene at one end, perhaps through a read error. The rearrangement uses TRBV12-3 or TRBV12-4 and TRBJ1-1; D remains unclear. The CDR3 is 13 amino acids. The CDR3 reads CASSRMVNNEAFF. DNA for the CDR3: TGTGCCAGCAGTCGTATGGTAAACAATGAAGCTTTCTTT.

This clonotype was picked up one time. V gene TRBV6-6 combines with J gene TRBJ2-5; D is possibly TRBD1 or TRBD2 (7 bases each). With 11 bases removed from V and 7 bases from J, the gap between germline ends came to 14 bases. The CDR3 loop spans 11 amino acids. In germline, CDR1 is MNHNY, CDR2 SVGAGI (reference sequence). CDR3 sequence: CARAGGGTQYF. The CDR3 region has the DNA TGTGCCCGCGCAGGGGGGGGGACCCAGTACTTC.

Comment on this clonotype: This may stem from a read error, because a much larger clone lies one nucleotide away. The CDR3 spells CTSSLNSGGPQETQYF. DNA for the CDR3: TGTACCAGCAGTTTAAACTCGGGAGGGCCTCAAGAGACCCAGTACTTC. The rearrangement uses TRBV28 and TRBJ2-5; TRBD2 matches at 8 bases. This CDR3 has 16 amino acids. The germline gives CDR1 MDHEN, CDR2 SYDVKM.

This clonotype is classed as medium-sized. The chain is built from TRBV11-2 and TRBJ2-1; 8 bases agree with TRBD2. With 1 base clipped from V and 9 bases from J, the junction kept 5 bases outside the gene matches. CDR1 SGHAT and CDR2 FQNNGV come from the germline V gene. This CDR3 is 14 amino acids long. The CDR3 DNA reads TGTGCCAGCAGCTTAGTCGGGAGGGCCGGTGAGCAGTTCTTC. As protein: CASSLVGRAGEQFF.

Concerning this clonotype itself: One junction end disagrees with the germline gene, perhaps due to a read error. The rearrangement joins TRBV12-3 or TRBV12-4 to TRBJ1-2; TRBD1 matches at 7 bases. The CDR3 sequence is 14 residues long. CDR3 in amino acids: CTSSLATGNYGYTF. CDR3 DNA sequence: TGTACCAGCAGTTTAGCGACAGGGAACTACGGCTACACCTTC.

A word on this clonotype: At one end, the junction sequence differs from germline, possibly due to a read error. This rearrangement joins TRBV11-2 to TRBJ2-3; D gene unclear. This CDR3 comprises 14 residues. Germline CDR1 and CDR2: SGHAT and FQNNGV. The CDR3 DNA reads TGTGCCAACAGCCACCGGACCTTTACGGGTACGCAGTATTTT. Amino acids: CANSHRTFTGTQYF. The full variable domain, with the rest looked up from reference TRBV11-2 and TRBJ2-3, is EAGVAQSPRYKIIEKRQSVAFWCNPISGHATLYWYQQILGQGPKLLIQFQNNGVVDDSQLPKDRFSAERLKGVDSTLKIQPAKLEDSAVYLCANSHRTFTGTQYFGPGTRLTVL.

In the case of this clonotype: One end of the junction does not line up with germline, which may come from a read error. The chain uses TRBV6-2 or TRBV6-3 and TRBJ2-1; maybe TRBD1 (6 bases). The CDR3 consists of 16 residues. Germline V lookup: CDR1 MNHEY, CDR2 SVGEGT. The CDR3 DNA follows: TGTGCAAGCAGTTCCGGGAACAGGGTGGTCGGCAATGAGCAGTTCTTC. This gives the protein CASSSGNRVVGNEQFF.

This clonotype was detected a few times. The rearrangement links TRBV19 to TRBJ2-3, with a possible D match to TRBD1 (5 bases). Trimming pared 3 bases from V and 3 bases from J, leaving 13 bases between. Germline CDR1 is LNHDA and CDR2 is SQIVND (reference sequence). This CDR3 is 15 amino acids long. This chain's CDR3 is CASSILGAGTDTQYF. The DNA of the CDR3 is TGTGCCAGTAGTATTTTAGGAGCAGGGACAGATACGCAGTATTTT.

This clonotype was counted many times. The V and J genes are TRBV5-4 and TRBJ2-7, with TRBD1 matching 8 bases. The CDR3 length is 13 residues. Germline CDR1 SGHNT, CDR2 YYREEE (reference sequence). With V trimmed by 3 bases and J by 5 bases, 4 bases remained unmatched. The chain's CDR3 is CASSWDRLHEQYF. CDR3 DNA: TGTGCCAGCAGCTGGGACAGGCTGCACGAGCAGTACTTC.